The 30 T cell receptor beta chains in this list originate from one sample, sequenced in a study of CD8+ T cells in alopecia areata. Investigators isolated RNA and reverse transcribed it into cDNA to act as the sequencing template. Sequenced by immunoSEQ multiplex PCR; TCRdb stores in-frame clones only, minus some. Here the sample spans under 70,000 clones, around 96% being singletons. Sequenced material: CD8+ T cells sorted from blood, taken at week 0. The receptor set was obtained from a human donor with alopecia areata.

This rearrangement joins TRBV7-6 to TRBJ2-3; 8 nucleotides align to TRBD2. The CDR3 extends over 16 amino acids. V dropped 3 bases and J dropped 5; count of bases not matched to a gene: 10. Germline CDR1 reads SGHVS; CDR2 reads FNYEAQ. The CDR3, as DNA: TGTGCCAGCAGCTTTTCCGGGACTAGGATCGTAGATACGCAGTATTTT. This codes for CASSFSGTRIVDTQYF.

The rearrangement uses TRBV5-1 and TRBJ2-3; 10 nucleotides align to TRBD2. The CDR3 consists of 16 residues. From germline, CDR1 is SGHRS and CDR2 YFSETQ. V dropped 4 bases and J dropped 3; count of bases not matched to a gene: 8. The CDR3 bases are TGCGCCAGCAGCCTCTCTAGCGGGGGCGTGACAGATACGCAGTATTTT. Its translation is CASSLSSGGVTDTQYF.

This chain connects TRBV29-1 to TRBJ1-1, with D perhaps TRBD1 (5 bases). Germline CDR1 SQVTM, CDR2 ANQGSEA. This CDR3 has 10 amino acids. The ends were cut back, 8 bases at V and 7 bases at J, with 11 bases in the middle. The CDR3 DNA reads as TGCAGCACCCCAGACAGTGAAGCTTTCTTT. Translating gives CSTPDSEAFF. The variable domain in full, with the rest retrieved from reference TRBV29-1 and TRBJ1-1, is SAVISQKPSRDICQRGTSLTIQCQVDSQVTMMFWYRQQPGQSLTLIATANQGSEATYESGFVIDKFPISRPNLTFSTLTVSNMSPEDSSIYLCSTPDSEAFFGQGTRLTVV.

The chain joins TRBV7-2 to TRBJ1-5; TRBD1 aligns across 7 bases. The ends lost 7 bases at V and 2 bases at J; junction bases unmatched: 5. The CDR3 has 14 amino acids. Germline-derived CDR1 and CDR2 are SGHTA and FQGNSA. DNA for the CDR3: TGTGCCAGCAATACAGGGGCCCGCAATCAGCCCCAGCATTTT. This translates into CASNTGARNQPQHF.

The V call is TRBV28, the J call TRBJ2-6; a possible D gene is TRBD2 (5 bases). The germline V gene encodes CDR1 MDHEN and CDR2 SYDVKM. Trimming shortened V by 7 bases and J by 0 bases, and 10 bases separated the two germline ends. The CDR3 is made up of 15 amino acids. CDR3 nucleotide sequence: TGTGCCAGCATTCCGGGGTTCTCTGGGGCCAACGTCCTGACTTTC. The encoded protein is CASIPGFSGANVLTF.

This clone was detected once. The chain carries TRBV11-3 and TRBJ2-1; D call uncertain. The V and J ends lost 0 bases and 8 bases respectively, with 11 bases between them. From germline, CDR1 is SGHNT and CDR2 YENEEA. This CDR3 has 14 amino acids. CDR3 residues: CASSLDPGSDEQFF. The CDR3 coding sequence is TGTGCCAGCAGCTTAGATCCCGGCAGCGATGAGCAGTTCTTC. The entire variable domain, with the rest obtained from reference TRBV11-3 and TRBJ2-1, is as follows: EAGVVQSPRYKIIEKKQPVAFWCNPISGHNTLYWYLQNLGQGPELLIRYENEEAVDDSQLPKDRFSAERLKGVDSTLKIQPAELGDSAVYLCASSLDPGSDEQFFGPGTRLTVL.

This chain connects TRBV19 to TRBJ2-1; possible D gene TRBD2, 7 bases. The CDR3 loop spans 13 amino acids. CDR1 and CDR2 from the germline V gene are LNHDA and SQIVND (reference sequence). Trimming took off 11 bases at V and 9 bases at J, with 20 bases between the two ends. CDR3 in amino acids: CAVSMGGAREQFF. The DNA for the CDR3 is TGTGCCGTCTCCATGGGGGGGGCGCGTGAGCAGTTCTTC. The full variable domain, its missing parts supplied by reference TRBV19 and TRBJ2-1, is DGGITQSPKYLFRKEGQNVTLSCEQNLNHDAMYWYRQDPGQGLRLIYYSQIVNDFQKGDIAEGYSVSREKKESFPLTVTSAQKNPTAFYLCAVSMGGAREQFFGPGTRLTVL.

The chain couples TRBV4-1 to TRBJ1-1; no clear D. Between the trimmed V and J ends, which lost 4 bases and 1 base, there was a span of 16 bases. The V gene's germline CDR1 is MGHRA and CDR2 YSYEKL. The CDR3 length is 16 residues. The CDR3 DNA reads TGCGCCAGCAGCCTTCTCCCTAACACGGGGAACACTGAAGCTTTCTTT. Encoded protein: CASSLLPNTGNTEAFF.

This clone was found a few times. The J gene is TRBJ2-3, the V gene TRBV7-8; D gene unclear. Germline CDR1 reads SGHVS; CDR2 reads FQNEAQ. This CDR3 has 16 residues. Trimming left V 4 bases short and J 0 bases short, with 14 bases between. The CDR3 DNA follows: TGTGCCAGCAGCTCGACCGTTGGTTGGAGCACAGATACGCAGTATTTT. Residues: CASSSTVGWSTDTQYF.

V usage is TRBV10-2 and J usage is TRBJ2-7; 9 nucleotides agree with TRBD2. Per the germline V gene, CDR1 is WSHSY and CDR2 is SAAADI. Trimming removed 6 bases from V and 7 bases from J; junction bases left unmatched: 10. This CDR3 has 14 amino acids. Here the CDR3 reads CASRMGGGADEQYF. For the CDR3, the DNA is TGCGCCAGCAGGATGGGCGGGGGGGCCGATGAGCAGTACTTC.

The chain recombines TRBV6-5 with TRBJ2-5; D remains unclear. Deletions cut 1 base from V and 1 base from J, with 7 bases between. Germline V gene sequence: CDR1 MNHEY, CDR2 SVGAGI. The length of the CDR3 is 14 residues. CDR3 bases: TGTGCCAGCAGTTACTTAAGGGCCCAAGAGACCCAGTACTTC. Translation gives CASSYLRAQETQYF.

The chain combines TRBV5-4 with TRBJ2-7; weak D call: TRBD2 (5 bases). In germline, CDR1 is SGHNT, CDR2 YYREEE (reference sequence). The V end was cut by 0 bases, the J end by 3 bases, with 10 bases between. The CDR3 length is 14 residues. The CDR3 coding sequence is TGTGCCAGCAGCTTGGCCAAAACTAGCTACGAGCAGTACTTC. Its translation: CASSLAKTSYEQYF.

J is TRBJ2-3 and V is TRBV6-6, with D possibly matching TRBD2 (5 bases). V dropped 2 bases and J dropped 5 bases, with 14 bases sitting between them. The germline gives CDR1 MNHNY, CDR2 SVGAGI (reference sequence). This CDR3 region has 15 residues. CDR3 DNA sequence: TGTGCCAGCAGTTACGGGGTCCTCGGGGTAGATACGCAGTATTTT. Translated: CASSYGVLGVDTQYF.

The chain recombines TRBV29-1 with TRBJ2-7; 9 bases map to TRBD1. The V segment lost 7 bases and the J segment 5 bases; nucleotides outside the gene matches: 9. Germline V gene lookup returns CDR1 SQVTM and CDR2 ANQGSEA. The CDR3 is 13 amino acids. In DNA form, the CDR3 reads TGCAGCGATCAAGGAACAGGGGGCCACGAGCAGTACTTC. Translating gives CSDQGTGGHEQYF.

The chain couples TRBV9 to TRBJ2-5; TRBD1 matches at 10 bases. The V and J ends lost 4 bases and 2 bases, in that order; junction bases with no gene match: 5. This CDR3 is 15 amino acids long. The V gene's germline CDR1 is SGDLS and CDR2 YYNGEE. The CDR3 loop reads CASSIGTGEQETQYF. The CDR3 DNA is TGTGCCAGCAGCATAGGGACAGGGGAACAAGAGACCCAGTACTTC.

The gene calls are TRBV6-5 and TRBJ2-5; 8 nucleotides match TRBD2. Germline values: CDR1 MNHEY, CDR2 SVGAGI. The length of the CDR3 is 15 residues. V gave up 7 bases and J gave up 2 bases; unmatched junction bases: 9. Written as DNA, the CDR3 is TGTGCCAGCATCCCCAGCGGGGGACGTCAAGAGACCCAGTACTTC. Translation: CASIPSGGRQETQYF.

V gene TRBV7-6 combines with J gene TRBJ1-6; 11 bases are a match to TRBD1. V lost 5 bases to trimming and J lost 9 bases; unmatched junction nucleotides: 6. The germline V gene encodes CDR1 SGHVS and CDR2 FNYEAQ. This CDR3 is 15 amino acids long. CDR3 bases: TGTGCCAGCAGCAACTCAGGGACAGGGGGTTCACCCCTCCACTTT. It specifies CASSNSGTGGSPLHF.

CDR3 DNA sequence: TGTGCCAGCAGCCCCTCCCCGGAGCTCTCCTACGAGCAGTACTTC. It codes for CASSPSPELSYEQYF. V gene TRBV7-9 combines with J gene TRBJ2-7; D ambiguous. Looked up from germline, CDR1 is SEHNR and CDR2 is FQNEAQ (reference sequence). Trimming cost V 5 bases and J 0 bases, with 14 bases left between them. This CDR3 is built from 15 residues.

The chain joins TRBV5-1 to TRBJ2-7; the match to TRBD2 covers 8 bases. V gave up 0 bases and J gave up 0 bases; unmatched junction bases: 5. The germline CDR1 and CDR2 sequences are SGHRS and YFSETQ. CDR3 length equals 16 residues. CDR3 nucleotide sequence: TGCGCCAGCAGCTTGGATGGCGGGGGGACCTCCTACGAGCAGTACTTC. Its protein product is CASSLDGGGTSYEQYF.

This chain links TRBV2 with TRBJ1-1, with D possibly being TRBD1 (6 bases). The CDR3 is 15 residues long. V was cut by 3 bases and J by 4 bases, with 15 bases left in between. Germline assignment: CDR1 SNHLY and CDR2 FYNNEI. CDR3 sequence (DNA): TGTGCCAGCAGTGACCCAGGGGAGGATGGCACTGAAGCTTTCTTT. This translates into CASSDPGEDGTEAFF.

CDR3 DNA: TGCGCCAGCAGCCAGGCTGGTCGAGCTTTCTTT. Residues: CASSQAGRAFF. The chain couples TRBV4-3 to TRBJ1-1; D is ambiguous. V was pared by 3 bases and J by 10 bases, with 9 bases between. CDR3 size: 11 residues. Germline-derived CDR1 and CDR2 are LGHNA and YSLEER.

This chain links TRBV5-6 with TRBJ2-5; TRBD1 matches 7 bases. The CDR3 is 16 amino acids. Germline V gene sequence: CDR1 SGHDT, CDR2 YYEEEE. Unmatched junction bases numbered 12, after V lost 2 bases and J lost 5 bases. The CDR3 DNA sequence: TGTGCCAGCAGCTTCGGCGAGACAGGGCTCGGGGAGACCCAGTACTTC. Translating it yields CASSFGETGLGETQYF.

The chain combines TRBV4-3 with TRBJ2-3, with D perhaps given as TRBD1 or TRBD2 (5 bases each). CDR1 LGHNA and CDR2 YSLEER come from the germline V gene. The CDR3 is 17 residues long. V was cut by 0 bases and J by 6 bases, with 19 bases left in between. DNA for the CDR3: TGCGCCAGCAGCCAAGATCATGGCAGGGAGCCCCCGGATACGCAGTATTTT. Translating gives CASSQDHGREPPDTQYF.

Note on this clone: Compared with germline, one end of the junction differs, possibly owing to a read error. The chain combines TRBV25-1 with TRBJ2-2, with unresolved D. Germline values: CDR1 MGHDK, CDR2 SYGVNS. The CDR3 runs to 13 residues. CDR3 coding DNA: TGTGCCAGCAGTGATTGGAACTCCGGGGAGCTGTTTTTT. This sequence encodes CASSDWNSGELFF.

This chain joins TRBV6-5 and TRBJ2-2; 8 bases match TRBD1. The V and J ends lost 5 bases and 7 bases, in that order; junction bases with no gene match: 9. CDR1 MNHEY and CDR2 SVGAGI come from the germline V gene. There are 15 residues in the CDR3. The CDR3 coding sequence is TGTGCCAGCAGTCATGGACAGGGATTTAGCGGGGAGCTGTTTTTT. Amino acids: CASSHGQGFSGELFF.

The V gene is TRBV6-6, the J gene TRBJ2-1, with unresolved D. Germline V gives CDR1 MNHNY, CDR2 SVGAGI (reference sequence). The CDR3 is made up of 14 amino acids. Trimming left V 9 bases short and J 7 bases short, with 19 bases between. The CDR3 loop is CASYSPQLWNEQFF. The CDR3 nucleotides read TGTGCCAGTTATTCCCCCCAGTTATGGAATGAGCAGTTCTTC.

V gene TRBV10-2 combines with J gene TRBJ2-3; D is undetermined. Looked up from germline, CDR1 is WSHSY and CDR2 is SAAADI. This CDR3 is built from 13 residues. Trimming removed 3 bases from V and 2 bases from J, with 6 bases in between. CDR3 protein: CASSDFVTDTQYF. CDR3 sequence (DNA): TGCGCCAGCAGTGATTTCGTCACAGATACGCAGTATTTT.

This chain links TRBV4-1 with TRBJ2-7; D gene unclear. Trimming took off 0 bases at V and 2 bases at J, with 8 bases between the two ends. CDR3 length equals 14 residues. Germline V gene lookup returns CDR1 MGHRA and CDR2 YSYEKL. The CDR3, as DNA: TGCGCCAGCAGCCAAGAGAAGGGAACCTACGAGCAGTACTTC. The encoded protein is CASSQEKGTYEQYF.

This rearrangement joins TRBV7-2 to TRBJ2-7; D gene ambiguous. This CDR3 is built from 13 residues. Germline CDR1 and CDR2: SGHTA and FQGNSA. Trimming removed 3 bases at V and 1 base at J, with 7 bases between. CDR3 residues: CASSFGDSYEQYF. The CDR3 nucleotides read TGTGCCAGCAGCTTCGGAGATTCCTACGAGCAGTACTTC.

The chain joins TRBV4-1 to TRBJ2-7; the match to TRBD2 covers 11 bases. Trimming took 1 base from V and 2 from J; bases not matched to a gene: 4. The CDR3 length is 16 residues. Germline lookup yields CDR1 MGHRA and CDR2 YSYEKL. CDR3 protein: CASSQGPSGGPYEQYF. For the CDR3, the DNA is TGCGCCAGCAGCCAAGGGCCTAGCGGGGGGCCCTACGAGCAGTACTTC.